The clone carrying this TCR beta chain appeared a few times. Other DNA sequences in the same sample also yield this CDR3. Selected positively for CCR7 and CD45RO-negative, naive CD8 cells excluded terminally differentiated effector memory CD45RA+ cells. The sample originates from a study of shared clonotypes between healthy human individuals. CDR1 LNHDA and CDR2 SQIVND come from the germline V gene (reference sequence). V lost 2 bases and J 4 bases, leaving 2 bases between the germline ends. The CDR3 has 12 amino acids. The genomic DNA of each subset was split evenly across several immunoSEQ plates. In the authors' methods: Filtering differed since immunoSEQ provided only junctions, with no quality scores. TCRdb's copy holds only in-frame clones and misses some; the assay was immunoSEQ multiplex PCR. V, J and clone size are those of that table, while D and trimming were read from the DNA. The sample lists about 2 million clones, just under 95% occurring once.

The clonotype originates from a man in his late teens or twenties in good health. The sample comprised naive CD8+ T cells sorted from blood. The V and J genes are TRBV19 and TRBJ2-2; no definite D call. The CDR3: CASSISTGELFF. The CDR3 DNA is TGTGCCAGTAGTATAAGCACCGGGGAGCTGTTTTTT.